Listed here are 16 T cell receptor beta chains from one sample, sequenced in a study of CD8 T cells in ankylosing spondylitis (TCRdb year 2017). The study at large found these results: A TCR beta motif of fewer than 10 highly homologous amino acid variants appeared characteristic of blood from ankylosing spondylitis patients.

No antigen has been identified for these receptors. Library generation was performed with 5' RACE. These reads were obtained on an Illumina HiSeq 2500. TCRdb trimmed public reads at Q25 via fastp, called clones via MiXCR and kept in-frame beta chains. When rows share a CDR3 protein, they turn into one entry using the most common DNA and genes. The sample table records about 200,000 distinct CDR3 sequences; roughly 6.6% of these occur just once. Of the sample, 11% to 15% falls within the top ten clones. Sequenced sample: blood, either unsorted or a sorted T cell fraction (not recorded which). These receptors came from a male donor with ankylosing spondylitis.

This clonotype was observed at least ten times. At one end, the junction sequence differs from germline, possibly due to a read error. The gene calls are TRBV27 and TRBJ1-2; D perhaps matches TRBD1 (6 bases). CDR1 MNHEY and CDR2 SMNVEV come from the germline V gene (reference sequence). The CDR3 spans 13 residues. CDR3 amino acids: CASGFPGAYGYTF. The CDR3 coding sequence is TGTGCCAGCGGTTTCCCAGGGGCGTATGGCTACACCTTC.

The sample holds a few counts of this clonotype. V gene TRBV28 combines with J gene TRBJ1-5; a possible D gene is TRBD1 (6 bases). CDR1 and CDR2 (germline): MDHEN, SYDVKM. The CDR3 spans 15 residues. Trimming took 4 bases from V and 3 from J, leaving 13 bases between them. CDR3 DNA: TGTGCCAGCAGTTCTCCAGCAGGGGTCAATCAGCCCCAGCATTTT. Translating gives CASSSPAGVNQPQHF. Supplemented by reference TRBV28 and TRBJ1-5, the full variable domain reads DVKVTQSSRYLVKRTGEKVFLECVQDMDHENMFWYRQDPGLGLRLIYFSYDVKMKEKGDIPEGYSVSREKKERFSLILESASTNQTSMYLCASSSPAGVNQPQHFGDGTRLSIL.

CDR3 bases: TGTGCCAGCAGTGATGAAAAACTGTTTTTT. As protein: CASSDEKLFF. The chain employs TRBV25-1 and TRBJ1-4; unclear D gene. The CDR3 sequence is 10 residues long. The germline V and J ends were trimmed by 3 bases and 7 bases, with 0 bases remaining between them. From germline, CDR1 is MGHDK and CDR2 SYGVNS.

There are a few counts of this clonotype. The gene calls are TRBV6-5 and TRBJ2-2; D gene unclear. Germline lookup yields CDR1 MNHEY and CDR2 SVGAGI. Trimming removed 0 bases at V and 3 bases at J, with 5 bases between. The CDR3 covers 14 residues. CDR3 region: CASSYSTDTGELFF. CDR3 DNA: TGTGCCAGCAGTTACTCGACGGACACCGGGGAGCTGTTTTTT.

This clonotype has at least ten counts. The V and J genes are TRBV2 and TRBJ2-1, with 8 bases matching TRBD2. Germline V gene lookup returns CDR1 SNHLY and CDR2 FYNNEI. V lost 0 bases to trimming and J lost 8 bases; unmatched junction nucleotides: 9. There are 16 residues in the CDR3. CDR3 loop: CASSEAFSGSSYEQFF. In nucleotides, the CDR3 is TGTGCCAGCAGTGAAGCGTTCAGCGGGAGTAGCTATGAGCAGTTCTTC.

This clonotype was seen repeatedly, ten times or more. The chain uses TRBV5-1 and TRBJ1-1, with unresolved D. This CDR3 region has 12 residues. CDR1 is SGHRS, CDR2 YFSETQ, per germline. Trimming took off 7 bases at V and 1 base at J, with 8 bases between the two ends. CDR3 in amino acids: CASRQKNTEAFF. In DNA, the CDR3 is TGCGCCAGCCGCCAGAAGAACACTGAAGCTTTCTTT.

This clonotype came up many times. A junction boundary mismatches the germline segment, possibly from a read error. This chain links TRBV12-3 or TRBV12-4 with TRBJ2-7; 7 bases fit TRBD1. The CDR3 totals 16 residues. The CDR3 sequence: CASSLSPTGILSEQYF. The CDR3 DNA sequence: TGTGCCAGTAGTTTATCCCCGACAGGGATCCTTAGCGAGCAGTACTTC.

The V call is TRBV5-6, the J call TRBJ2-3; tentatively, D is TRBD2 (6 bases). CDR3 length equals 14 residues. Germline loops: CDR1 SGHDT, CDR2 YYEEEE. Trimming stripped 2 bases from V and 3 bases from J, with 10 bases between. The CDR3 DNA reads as TGTGCCAGCAGCTTAAGCGGGCCTACAGATACGCAGTATTTT. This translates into CASSLSGPTDTQYF.

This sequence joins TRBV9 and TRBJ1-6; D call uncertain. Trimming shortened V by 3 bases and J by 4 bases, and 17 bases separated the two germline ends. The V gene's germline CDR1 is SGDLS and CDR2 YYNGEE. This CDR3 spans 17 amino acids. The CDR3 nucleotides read TGTGCCAGCAGCGGTACCCCGGGAACGCGGTATAATTCACCCCTCCACTTT. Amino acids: CASSGTPGTRYNSPLHF.

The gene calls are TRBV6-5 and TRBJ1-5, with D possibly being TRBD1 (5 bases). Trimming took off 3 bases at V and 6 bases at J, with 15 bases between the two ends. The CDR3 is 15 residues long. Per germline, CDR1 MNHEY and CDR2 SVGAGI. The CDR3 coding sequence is TGTGCCAGCAGTTATACAGGCGGGCTTGGTCAGCCCCAGCATTTT. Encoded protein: CASSYTGGLGQPQHF.

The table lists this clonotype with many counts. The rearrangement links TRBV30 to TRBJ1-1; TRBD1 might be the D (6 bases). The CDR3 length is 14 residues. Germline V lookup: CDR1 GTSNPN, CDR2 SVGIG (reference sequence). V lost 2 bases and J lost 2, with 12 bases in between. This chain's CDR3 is CAWSRQQGNTEAFF. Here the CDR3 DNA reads TGTGCCTGGAGTCGTCAACAGGGCAACACTGAAGCTTTCTTT.

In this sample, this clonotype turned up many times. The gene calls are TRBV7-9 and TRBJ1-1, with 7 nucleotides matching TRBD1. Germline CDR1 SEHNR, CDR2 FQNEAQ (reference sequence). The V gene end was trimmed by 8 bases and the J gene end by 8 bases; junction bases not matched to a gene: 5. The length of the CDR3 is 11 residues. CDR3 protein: CASATGSEAFF. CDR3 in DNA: TGTGCCAGCGCGACAGGGTCGGAAGCTTTCTTT.

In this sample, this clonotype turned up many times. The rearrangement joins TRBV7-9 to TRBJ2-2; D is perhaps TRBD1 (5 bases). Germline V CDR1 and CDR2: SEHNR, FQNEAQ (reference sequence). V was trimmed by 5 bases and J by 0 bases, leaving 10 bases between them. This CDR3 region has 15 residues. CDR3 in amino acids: CASSTRTTNTGELFF. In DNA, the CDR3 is TGTGCCAGCAGCACCCGGACAACGAACACCGGGGAGCTGTTTTTT.

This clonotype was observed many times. As DNA, the CDR3 is TGCAGTGCTAGACGTCCAATAAATTCTTCAGCGAAGGTCCACGAGCAGTACTTC. Its translation: CSARRPINSSAKVHEQYF. The chain couples TRBV20-1 to TRBJ2-7; D ambiguous. CDR1 DFQATT and CDR2 SNEGSKA come from the germline V gene (reference sequence). Trimming took off 2 bases at V and 5 bases at J, with 28 bases between the two ends. There are 18 residues in the CDR3.

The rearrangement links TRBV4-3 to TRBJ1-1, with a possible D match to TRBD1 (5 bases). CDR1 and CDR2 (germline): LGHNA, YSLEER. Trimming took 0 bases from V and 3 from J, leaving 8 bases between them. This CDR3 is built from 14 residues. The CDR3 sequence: CASSQDRAHTEAFF. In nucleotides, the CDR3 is TGCGCCAGCAGCCAAGACAGGGCTCACACTGAAGCTTTCTTT.

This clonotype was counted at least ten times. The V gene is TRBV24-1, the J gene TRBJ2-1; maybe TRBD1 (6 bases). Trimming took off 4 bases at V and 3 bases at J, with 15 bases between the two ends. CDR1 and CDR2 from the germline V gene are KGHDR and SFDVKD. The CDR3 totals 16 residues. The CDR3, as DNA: TGTGCCACCAGTGACCTACAGGGTACCGGCTACAATGAGCAGTTCTTC. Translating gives CATSDLQGTGYNEQFF.